The 22 T cell receptor beta chains listed next were all sequenced from one sample in a study of lymphopenia after photon versus proton radiotherapy. Using immunoSEQ multiplex PCR, the repertoire was profiled, and TCRdb retains in-frame clones only, with some absent. The sample holds about 70,000 clones, around 86% seen once. Sample: peripheral blood, taken from a patient treated with proton-based radiotherapy. The receptors originated from a man older than 75 with esophageal cancer.

The chain combines TRBV29-1 with TRBJ1-5; 7 bases are a match to TRBD1. Trimming removed 6 bases from V and 5 bases from J; junction bases left unmatched: 4. The CDR3 totals 12 residues. CDR1 SQVTM and CDR2 ANQGSEA come from the germline V gene. CDR3 nucleotide sequence: TGCAGCGTGGGACAGCTAGATCAGCCCCAGCATTTT. As protein: CSVGQLDQPQHF. The full variable domain, with the rest looked up from reference TRBV29-1 and TRBJ1-5, is SAVISQKPSRDICQRGTSLTIQCQVDSQVTMMFWYRQQPGQSLTLIATANQGSEATYESGFVIDKFPISRPNLTFSTLTVSNMSPEDSSIYLCSVGQLDQPQHFGDGTRLSIL.

V usage is TRBV19 and J usage is TRBJ1-5; 8 nucleotides align to TRBD1. CDR3 length: 15 amino acids. With 4 bases clipped from V and 2 bases from J, the junction kept 4 bases outside the gene matches. Germline values: CDR1 LNHDA, CDR2 SQIVND (reference sequence). The CDR3 bases are TGTGCCAGTAGTACAGGGGGCGTTGGCAATCAGCCCCAGCATTTT. Encoded protein: CASSTGGVGNQPQHF.

The V and J genes are TRBV4-1 and TRBJ2-3; no reliable D call. The CDR3 is 16 residues long. CDR1 MGHRA and CDR2 YSYEKL come from the germline V gene. Trimming left V 1 base short and J 0 bases short, with 11 bases between. This CDR3 is CASSQASAVSTDTQYF. Here the CDR3 DNA reads TGCGCCAGCAGCCAAGCCTCCGCGGTGAGCACAGATACGCAGTATTTT.

This rearrangement joins TRBV5-1 to TRBJ1-2; possible D gene TRBD1, 6 bases. This CDR3 region has 15 residues. Germline lookup yields CDR1 SGHRS and CDR2 YFSETQ. Trimming left V 0 bases short and J 4 bases short, with 13 bases between. The CDR3 DNA reads as TGCGCCAGCAGCTTGGAGGGGGAGGGAGGCTATGGCTACACCTTC. Translating it yields CASSLEGEGGYGYTF.

The rearrangement uses TRBV10-3 and TRBJ1-1; a possible D gene is TRBD1 (6 bases). V was clipped by 7 bases and J by 5 bases, with 17 bases between them. Germline values: CDR1 ENHRY, CDR2 SYGVKD. The CDR3 consists of 14 residues. CDR3 loop: CAITPGHGRTEAFF. The CDR3 DNA sequence: TGTGCCATCACTCCGGGACACGGCCGAACTGAAGCTTTCTTT.

The CDR3 spells CASSPLAGGPETQYF. The CDR3 DNA sequence: TGTGCCAGCTCACCACTAGCGGGAGGGCCGGAGACCCAGTACTTC. V and J are TRBV18 and TRBJ2-5, with 11 bases identical to TRBD2. Looked up from germline, CDR1 is KGHSH and CDR2 is LQKENI. Trimming removed 1 base from V and 5 bases from J; junction bases left unmatched: 3. This CDR3 has 15 residues.

The chain joins TRBV27 to TRBJ2-1; 9 bases align to TRBD2. This CDR3 is 14 amino acids long. Germline assignment: CDR1 MNHEY and CDR2 SMNVEV (reference sequence). Trimming cost V 7 bases and J 7 bases; bases outside gene matches: 8. CDR3 nucleotide sequence: TGTGCCAGCACATCAAGCGGGGGGTTAAATGAGCAGTTCTTC. Translating gives CASTSSGGLNEQFF.

The rearrangement joins TRBV7-2 to TRBJ2-3; the match to TRBD2 covers 10 bases. This CDR3 spans 16 amino acids. V gave up 5 bases and J gave up 1 base; unmatched junction bases: 6. Germline-derived CDR1 and CDR2 are SGHTA and FQGNSA. This CDR3 reads CASSLEGTSGTDTQYF. Written as DNA, the CDR3 is TGTGCCAGCAGCCTAGAAGGGACTAGCGGCACAGATACGCAGTATTTT.

V is TRBV10-3 and J is TRBJ2-3, with TRBD2 matching 8 bases. Unmatched junction bases numbered 16, after V lost 7 bases and J lost 7 bases. Germline lookup yields CDR1 ENHRY and CDR2 SYGVKD. CDR3 length: 16 residues. CDR3 amino acids: CAITPRGGAEENTQYF. The CDR3 region has the DNA TGTGCCATCACCCCTCGGGGGGGAGCAGAAGAGAATACGCAGTATTTT.

This chain connects TRBV9 to TRBJ2-3; D is uncertain. V lost 3 bases and J lost 2, with 13 bases in between. The germline V gene has CDR1 SGDLS and CDR2 YYNGEE. The CDR3 has 15 residues. CDR3 sequence reads: CASSGGPTYTDTQYF. The CDR3 DNA sequence: TGTGCCAGCAGCGGCGGCCCGACCTACACAGATACGCAGTATTTT. Supplemented by reference TRBV9 and TRBJ2-3, the full variable domain reads DSGVTQTPKHLITATGQRVTLRCSPRSGDLSVYWYQQSLDQGLQFLIQYYNGEERAKGNILERFSAQQFPDLHSELNLSSLELGDSALYFCASSGGPTYTDTQYFGPGTRLTVL.

The V and J genes are TRBV7-2 and TRBJ2-6; D is unresolved. This CDR3 contains 15 residues. The V gene lost 1 base and the J gene lost 0 bases, with 4 bases spanning the gap. Germline V gene lookup returns CDR1 SGHTA and CDR2 FQGNSA. The CDR3 coding sequence is TGTGCCAGCAGCTTAGACCACTCTGGGGCCAACGTCCTGACTTTC. Its translation: CASSLDHSGANVLTF.

This chain links TRBV23-1 with TRBJ1-5; weak D call: TRBD1 (5 bases). TRBV23-1 is noted as an ORF with a role that remains uncertain. The CDR3 runs to 11 residues. With 11 bases removed from V and 7 bases from J, the gap between germline ends came to 12 bases. The CDR3 is CAGTISQPQHF. CDR3 nucleotide sequence: TGCGCCGGGACGATTTCCCAGCCCCAGCATTTT.

This clone was seen a few times. The chain employs TRBV7-9 and TRBJ1-2, with D possibly being TRBD1 (6 bases). This CDR3 is 13 amino acids long. Germline V gene sequence: CDR1 SEHNR, CDR2 FQNEAQ (reference sequence). V lost 2 bases to trimming and J lost 7 bases, with 11 bases between them. As DNA, the CDR3 is TGTGCCAGCAGCTTAACTGGGGGCGGTGGCTACACCTTC. Residues: CASSLTGGGGYTF.

This chain links TRBV5-1 with TRBJ1-2; the match to TRBD1 covers 8 bases. The CDR3 totals 16 residues. The junction had 11 bases not matched to a gene; V was cut back by 1 base and J by 6 bases. Germline-derived CDR1 and CDR2 are SGHRS and YFSETQ. CDR3 DNA sequence: TGCGCCAGCAGCTTGACGGTGCAGGGGGCGACCCATGGCTACACCTTC. It translates to CASSLTVQGATHGYTF.

A few counts support this clone. V gene TRBV7-9 combines with J gene TRBJ2-5; 7 bases are shared with TRBD1. V lost 6 bases and J lost 2; bases outside the gene matches: 0. This CDR3 comprises 12 residues. Germline V CDR1 and CDR2: SEHNR, FQNEAQ (reference sequence). The DNA for the CDR3 is TGTGCCAGCAGACAGGGGCAAGAGACCCAGTACTTC. This gives the protein CASRQGQETQYF.

Comments on this clone: Compared with germline, one end of the junction differs, possibly owing to a read error. This CDR3 is CASSEFGGNGQFF. Here the CDR3 DNA reads TGTGCCAGCAGTGAATTCGGGGGTAATGGGCAGTTCTTC. This rearrangement joins TRBV25-1 to TRBJ2-1; a weak D match, TRBD2 (6 bases). Germline V gene lookup returns CDR1 MGHDK and CDR2 SYGVNS. The CDR3 is 13 amino acids.

The rearrangement links TRBV7-9 to TRBJ1-3; the D is unclear. The CDR3 contains 16 residues. Trimming took 3 bases from V and 3 from J, leaving 15 bases between them. Germline V gene data show CDR1 as SEHNR and CDR2 as FQNEAQ (reference sequence). This chain's CDR3 is CASSFSFGLGGNTIYF. The CDR3 DNA reads TGTGCCAGCAGCTTTTCTTTTGGGCTTGGTGGAAACACCATATATTTT.

The gene calls are TRBV27 and TRBJ2-1; 10 bases align to TRBD2. CDR1 MNHEY and CDR2 SMNVEV come from the germline V gene (reference sequence). V shed 6 bases and J 9 bases; nucleotides not matched to a gene: 5. The CDR3 has 13 residues. The CDR3 DNA reads TGTGCCAGCAGACCTAGCGGGAGTGGTGAGCAGTTCTTC. Residues: CASRPSGSGEQFF.

The rearrangement joins TRBV7-2 to TRBJ2-1; 7 bases match TRBD1. The CDR3 totals 12 residues. Trimming took 4 bases from V and 10 from J; bases not matched to a gene: 4. Germline V gives CDR1 SGHTA, CDR2 FQGNSA. The chain's CDR3 is CASSSTGREQFF. The CDR3 bases are TGTGCCAGCAGCTCGACAGGGCGCGAGCAGTTCTTC.

The V and J genes are TRBV30 and TRBJ1-3; TRBD1 agrees at 11 bases. V lost 5 bases to trimming and J lost 2 bases; unmatched junction nucleotides: 8. This CDR3 has 16 residues. Germline CDR1 is GTSNPN and CDR2 is SVGIG (reference sequence). The CDR3 bases are TGTGCCTGGTGGGAGCCGGGACAGGGGGCTGGAAACACCATATATTTT. This gives the protein CAWWEPGQGAGNTIYF.

For this clone: The sample has other DNA sequences that encode this CDR3 too. J is TRBJ1-6 and V is TRBV14; no clear D gene. V was trimmed by 1 base and J by 7 bases, leaving 8 bases between them. The length of the CDR3 is 14 residues. CDR1 and CDR2 from the germline V gene are SGHDN and FVKESK. The CDR3 bases are TGTGCCAGCAGCCAAGGGAGAGAGAATTCACCCCTCCACTTT. The encoded protein is CASSQGRENSPLHF.

A few counts support this clone. The gene calls are TRBV9 and TRBJ2-7; possible D gene TRBD1, 6 bases. CDR3 length equals 14 residues. The germline gives CDR1 SGDLS, CDR2 YYNGEE. The V and J ends lost 0 bases and 3 bases respectively, with 10 bases between them. CDR3 residues: CASSVVAGDYEQYF. CDR3 DNA sequence: TGTGCCAGCAGCGTAGTGGCAGGGGACTACGAGCAGTACTTC.